The source of this T cell receptor (beta chain) is a study of T cells in Graves' hyperthyroidism and ophthalmopathy. Study in general: At initial diagnosis, before any treatment had begun, peripheral blood was obtained.

Graves' hyperthyroidism without ophthalmopathy progression within 18 months was termed stable. Each diagnosis was grounded in clinical symptoms, serum thyroxine and TRAb, thyroid ultrasound, and orbital computed tomography. The CDR3 sequence is 15 residues long. The V end lost 8 bases, the J end lost 11 bases, and 23 bases lay between the germline ends. Germline CDR1 and CDR2: KGHDR and SFDVKD. Study-level findings and limits: In validation, the model predicted ophthalmopathy. These predictions came a median roughly six months before onset.

On this clonotype itself: No antigen is known for it.

RNA transcripts were the template for amplifying TCR beta CDR3 regions. Researchers ran a first-round RT-PCR on the TCR CDR3 using the HTBI primer set. TCRdb reprocessed the multiplex PCR reads via MiXCR and lists one record per CDR3 protein. Of around 210,000 distinct CDR3 sequences in the sample, roughly a sixth are singletons; the top ten hold roughly 49%. The V gene is TRBV24-1, the J gene TRBJ1-4; perhaps TRBD1 as D (5 bases). This TCR came from a woman between 45 and 65 years old with Graves' hyperthyroidism. Sequences were obtained from blood. The CDR3 region is CATTLGRAGDGKLFF. In DNA form, the CDR3 reads TGTGCCACCACCCTCGGGCGGGCCGGGGACGGGAAACTGTTTTTT.